Sequencing of this T cell receptor beta chain was carried out in a study of blood T cell repertoires in COVID-19. Looking at the study overall: In each case, the material was cDNA or gDNA derived from T cells, B-cell-depleted T cells, or PBMCs.

In the original workflow: Amplification of reference gene primers provided the estimated nucleated cell counts. Assay used: immunoSEQ multiplex PCR; TCRdb lists only in-frame clones, some missing. The V and J calls and clone size were taken over from that table, and D and trimming were inferred from the DNA. The data hold about 220,000 clones, with around 81% observed a single time. V lost 5 bases to trimming and J lost 6 bases, with 13 bases between them. The CDR3 extends over 13 amino acids. Germline CDR1 LGHDT, CDR2 YNNKEL (reference sequence). The J gene is TRBJ1-1, the V gene TRBV3-1 (or the pseudogene TRBV3-2); possibly TRBD1 for D (5 bases). This clonotype was sampled from a woman aged 30 to 39 who had recovered from COVID-19. Sequencing was done on a sample of peripheral blood. Here the CDR3 reads CASSKAGGAEAFF. CDR3 coding DNA: TGTGCCAGCAGCAAGGCGGGGGGGGCTGAAGCTTTCTTT.